These 11 T cell receptor beta chains originate from one sample sequenced in a study of cytomegalovirus exposure and HLA in healthy donors (TCRdb year 2017). Library creation used the immunoSEQ multiplex PCR assay. For the multiplex PCR, a mixture combining 60 forward primers for TCR Vbeta segments and 13 reverse primers for TCR Jbeta segments was used. In TCRdb, the immuneACCESS table is reduced to in-frame sequences with V and J assigned. These tables do not hold every clone; where another copy was compared, an unresolved V gene accounts for under half, and the others remain unexplained. The table kept for this sample lists some 130,000 clones. The ten largest clonotypes hold roughly 1.4% of the sample. Source material: PBMCs. The origin of the receptors is a woman aged 40 to 50 in good health and CMV-seronegative.

The V and J genes are TRBV9 and TRBJ2-7; tentatively, D is TRBD1 (6 bases). Germline V CDR1 and CDR2: SGDLS, YYNGEE. The CDR3 is 17 residues long. The V end was cut by 0 bases, the J end by 2 bases, with 18 bases between. This chain's CDR3 is CASSVARVDRLTYEQYF. The CDR3 DNA reads as TGTGCCAGCAGCGTAGCTAGAGTAGACAGGCTCACCTACGAGCAGTACTTC.

The V call is TRBV7-2, the J call TRBJ1-2, with 7 bases aligning to TRBD1. Germline assignment: CDR1 SGHTA and CDR2 FQGNSA. The CDR3 runs 13 residues. V lost 3 bases to trimming and J lost 6 bases; unmatched junction nucleotides: 4. CDR3 sequence (DNA): TGTGCCAGCAGCTTCCGACAGGGACATGGCTACACCTTC. Translated: CASSFRQGHGYTF.

The chain links TRBV4-3 to TRBJ2-3; 9 positions match TRBD2. CDR3 length: 16 residues. CDR1 and CDR2 (germline): LGHNA, YSLEER. The V and J ends lost 0 bases and 2 bases, in that order; junction bases with no gene match: 3. This CDR3 reads CASSQEAGGYTDTQYF. In nucleotides, the CDR3 is TGCGCCAGCAGCCAAGAGGCGGGGGGGTACACAGATACGCAGTATTTT.

The chain recombines TRBV7-2 with TRBJ1-5, with no clear D. V lost 4 bases to trimming and J lost 2 bases, with 12 bases between them. This CDR3 contains 15 residues. Germline V gives CDR1 SGHTA, CDR2 FQGNSA. CDR3: CASSSLGPGNQPQHF. In DNA, the CDR3 is TGTGCCAGCAGCTCCTTGGGCCCGGGCAATCAGCCCCAGCATTTT.

The chain employs TRBV6-1 and TRBJ2-3; D possibly corresponds to TRBD2 (7 bases). Deletions cut 2 bases from V and 5 bases from J, with 17 bases between. The CDR3 covers 16 residues. Germline-derived CDR1 and CDR2 are MNHNS and SASEGT. As DNA, the CDR3 is TGTGCCAGCAGTGAAATGTGGGGGCCTAGCGGAGATACGCAGTATTTT. Residues: CASSEMWGPSGDTQYF.

This sequence joins TRBV27 and TRBJ2-1; 7 nucleotides agree with TRBD2. The V and J ends lost 4 bases and 0 bases, in that order; junction bases with no gene match: 3. Germline V gene lookup returns CDR1 MNHEY and CDR2 SMNVEV (reference sequence). This CDR3 has 15 amino acids. The CDR3 region is CASSWASGSYNEQFF. CDR3 coding DNA: TGTGCCAGCAGTTGGGCTAGCGGCTCCTACAATGAGCAGTTCTTC.

The chain combines TRBV5-6 with TRBJ2-1, with 8 bases identical to TRBD1. Germline V gives CDR1 SGHDT, CDR2 YYEEEE. The CDR3 covers 16 residues. The V gene end was trimmed by 0 bases and the J gene end by 4 bases; junction bases not matched to a gene: 6. The CDR3 DNA sequence: TGTGCCAGCAGCTTGGGTGAGAGACAGGGGTACAATGAGCAGTTCTTC. It translates to CASSLGERQGYNEQFF.

This chain joins TRBV10-2 and TRBJ2-3, with TRBD1 matching over 7 bases. The V segment lost 8 bases and the J segment 7 bases; nucleotides outside the gene matches: 6. The CDR3 is made up of 12 amino acids. Germline CDR1 is WSHSY and CDR2 is SAAADI. The CDR3: CASAQGENTQYF. CDR3 nucleotides: TGCGCCAGCGCCCAGGGGGAAAATACGCAGTATTTT.

The genes are TRBV6-5 and TRBJ2-7; weak D call: TRBD1 (7 bases). V dropped 2 bases and J dropped 3 bases, with 11 bases sitting between them. The CDR3 is 14 amino acids. The germline CDR1 and CDR2 sequences are MNHEY and SVGAGI. CDR3 nucleotides: TGTGCCAGCAGTTACGCGGGACAGTTCTACGAGCAGTACTTC. Protein sequence: CASSYAGQFYEQYF.

A word on this clone: As the CDR3 is not closed by the conserved phenylalanine or tryptophan, this likely results from a read error. The chain uses TRBV9 and TRBJ1-1; tentatively, D is TRBD1 (6 bases). The CDR3 has 14 amino acids. V shed 3 bases and J shed 7 bases, with 16 bases lying between them. In germline, CDR1 is SGDLS, CDR2 YYNGEE. The DNA of the CDR3 is TGTGCCAGCAGCGCGCGACAGGTCGGCGATGAAGCTTTCCTT. Translation gives CASSARQVGDEAFL.

The rearrangement uses TRBV5-1 and TRBJ1-3; D is perhaps TRBD1 (5 bases). Germline CDR1 and CDR2: SGHRS and YFSETQ. V lost 3 bases and J lost 0, with 13 bases in between. This CDR3 has 16 residues. In nucleotides, the CDR3 is TGCGCCAGCAGCTCCAGGGAGGACACCTCTGGAAACACCATATATTTT. The encoded protein is CASSSREDTSGNTIYF.